This TCR beta chain was sequenced during a study of tumor and adjacent non-tumor tissue in lung cancer. Study as a whole: Samples averaged roughly 4 million productive TCRbeta reads each.

RNA was extracted from bulk tissue without any cell sorting. On this clonotype itself: With a much larger clone just one base away, this may be a read error.

The CDR3 runs to 10 residues. Germline lookup yields CDR1 DFQATT and CDR2 SNEGSKA (reference sequence). A modified ARM-PCR protocol with three rounds of nested PCR amplified TCRbeta. One entry per CDR3 protein results from TCRdb running MiXCR on the multiplex PCR reads. The data contain fewer than 150,000 distinct CDR3 sequences, around 60% of them seen just once; the ten biggest clones take up about 18%. V usage is TRBV20-1 and J usage is TRBJ2-1; D not resolved. This receptor was taken from a man in his fifties or sixties with small cell lung cancer. Sequenced material: lung tumor tissue. CDR3 in amino acids: CSASRHEHFF. CDR3 DNA sequence: TGCAGTGCTTCTCGCCATGAGCATTTCTTC.